The 7 T cell receptor beta chains reported below all come from one sample, sequenced in a study of T cells in Graves' hyperthyroidism and ophthalmopathy. TCR beta CDR3 regions were amplified from RNA transcripts. TCR CDR3 regions were first amplified by RT-PCR with HTBI primers. TCRdb analysed the multiplex PCR reads with MiXCR anew, one entry per CDR3 protein. The sample has about half a million distinct CDR3 sequences, about 16% seen once. Sample: blood. These receptors were obtained from a woman aged 25-40 years with Graves' ophthalmopathy.

This clonotype occurred a few times. The chain carries TRBV20-1 and TRBJ1-5, with D maybe TRBD1 (5 bases). The CDR3 sequence is 15 residues long. Germline V lookup: CDR1 DFQATT, CDR2 SNEGSKA (reference sequence). Trimming shortened V by 7 bases and J by 1 base, and 17 bases separated the two germline ends. The CDR3 region is CSVGSGSGSNQPQHF. The CDR3 DNA reads TGCAGTGTCGGCTCAGGGAGTGGAAGCAATCAGCCCCAGCATTTT.

This clonotype was counted only a few times. J is TRBJ2-2 and V is TRBV3-1; TRBD1 aligns across 9 bases. CDR3 length equals 16 residues. J gave up 5 bases and V 4 bases, and 8 bases lay outside the gene matches. Looked up from germline, CDR1 is LGHDT and CDR2 is YNNKEL (reference sequence). The DNA of the CDR3 is TGTGCCAGCAGCCGTCGGGACAGGGTCCGGACCGGGGAGCTGTTTTTT. Its translation is CASSRRDRVRTGELFF.

This clonotype was observed a handful of times. The rearrangement uses TRBV12-3 or TRBV12-4 and TRBJ1-6, with a weak D call TRBD1 (5 bases). Between the trimmed V and J ends, which lost 5 bases and 6 bases, there was a span of 5 bases. The CDR3 has 12 amino acids. The DNA of the CDR3 is TGTGCCAGCAGTGACAGTAATTCACCCCTCCACTTT. Translation: CASSDSNSPLHF.

This clonotype has ten or more counts. The rearrangement links TRBV28 to TRBJ2-1; 11 positions agree with TRBD2. CDR3 length: 15 amino acids. Germline V lookup: CDR1 MDHEN, CDR2 SYDVKM. V lost 5 bases, J lost 9 bases, and 9 bases stayed unmatched. DNA of the CDR3: TGTGCCAGCAGTCTTATAGCGGGAGGGCGGGGTGAGCAGTTCTTC. Translating it yields CASSLIAGGRGEQFF.

This clonotype was found many times. This chain uses TRBV4-3 with TRBJ2-7; 7 bases are shared with TRBD1. Germline V CDR1 and CDR2: LGHNA, YSLEER. V lost 1 base to trimming and J lost 3 bases; unmatched junction nucleotides: 6. The length of the CDR3 is 15 residues. CDR3 residues: CASSQGQGGIYEQYF. The CDR3 DNA sequence: TGCGCCAGCAGCCAAGGACAGGGTGGCATCTACGAGCAGTACTTC.

The rearrangement uses TRBV18 and TRBJ1-5; D is possibly TRBD1 (6 bases). The germline gives CDR1 KGHSH, CDR2 LQKENI. The CDR3 totals 15 residues. Trimming cost V 6 bases and J 3 bases, with 15 bases left between them. The CDR3 DNA is TGTGCCAGCTCTGACGGGGGGGGCGTCAATCAGCCCCAGCATTTT. The encoded protein is CASSDGGGVNQPQHF.

The chain links TRBV2 to TRBJ2-7; weak D call: TRBD1 (5 bases). This CDR3 spans 17 amino acids. Trimming removed 1 base at V and 1 base at J, with 17 bases between. CDR1 and CDR2 from the germline V gene are SNHLY and FYNNEI. CDR3 nucleotides: TGTGCCAGCAGTGAAGATCTGGCAGGGCCAGTTTCCTACGAGCAGTACTTC. It encodes CASSEDLAGPVSYEQYF.